These T cell receptor beta chains were read from a single sample in a study of blood T cell repertoires in COVID-19. Data came from immunoSEQ multiplex PCR; TCRdb stores just in-frame clones and leaves some out. The sample comprises 350,000 or so clones, roughly 90% of which are singletons, and around 7% rests with the top ten. Sequences were obtained from peripheral blood. These receptors came from a man younger than 35 with active or convalescent COVID-19. Each CDR3 is given with its conserved first and last residue. Each record gives: D gene, J gene, clone size, V gene, CDR3 DNA, CDR3 protein. A D gene is named only where the DNA matches it firmly. The size field is filled for only some rows; it gives once, few, many or a size class.

D: .
J: TRBJ2-5
size: .
V: TRBV9
DNA: TGTGCCAGCAGCGCCAACGCCGGGACTGGGAGGGAGACCCAGTACTTC
CDR3: CASSANAGTGRETQYF

D: TRBD1
J: TRBJ1-4
size: few
V: TRBV5-5
DNA: TGTGCCAGCAGTTATGACCCCGGGACAGGGGGTGAAAAACTGTTTTTT
CDR3: CASSYDPGTGGEKLFF

D: TRBD1
J: TRBJ1-1
size: .
V: TRBV9
DNA: TGTGCCAGCAGCGTAGGGGACAGGGCCCGTGCTGAAGCTTTCTTT
CDR3: CASSVGDRARAEAFF

D: TRBD1
J: TRBJ1-2
size: .
V: TRBV11-2
DNA: TGTGCCAGCAGCTTAGTTACCGGGACAGGGGGTGGCTACACCTTC
CDR3: CASSLVTGTGGGYTF

D: TRBD2
J: TRBJ2-1
size: .
V: TRBV5-1
DNA: TGCGCCAGCAGCTTGGAGCCTAGCGGGAGGGGGGTATACAATGAGCAGTTCTTC
CDR3: CASSLEPSGRGVYNEQFF

D: TRBD2
J: TRBJ2-7
size: few
V: TRBV3-1/TRBV3-2
DNA: TGTGCCAGCAGCCAAGTTACTAGCGGACACGAGCAGTACTTC
CDR3: CASSQVTSGHEQYF

D: TRBD1
J: TRBJ1-1
size: .
V: TRBV6-1
DNA: TGTGCCAGCAGTGAAGGGGGGACAGGGAAGACTGAAGCTTTCTTT
CDR3: CASSEGGTGKTEAFF

D: TRBD1
J: TRBJ1-2
size: .
V: TRBV6-6
DNA: TGTGCCAGCGAAGAAACAGGGGGGAATGGCTACACCTTC
CDR3: CASEETGGNGYTF

D: .
J: TRBJ2-3
size: .
V: TRBV7-2
DNA: TGTGCCAGCAGCACCCGACTAGTTTTTGGTACAGATACGCAGTATTTT
CDR3: CASSTRLVFGTDTQYF

D: .
J: TRBJ2-7
size: .
V: TRBV5-6
DNA: TGTGCCAGCAGCTTGGCCGGGGGGCAGAGAGAGCAGTACTTC
CDR3: CASSLAGGQREQYF

D: .
J: TRBJ1-2
size: once
V: TRBV6-1
DNA: TGTGCCAGCAGTCAAGCGAGTGGTCGTGGCTACACCTTC
CDR3: CASSQASGRGYTF

D: .
J: TRBJ2-1
size: .
V: TRBV6-4
DNA: TGTGCCAGCAGTGAACAGGGGGGGCTCTCCTACAATGAGCAGTTCTTC
CDR3: CASSEQGGLSYNEQFF

D: .
J: TRBJ1-4
size: .
V: TRBV18
DNA: TGTGCCAGCTCACTAACAGGGTTCGATGAAAAACTGTTTTTT
CDR3: CASSLTGFDEKLFF

D: TRBD2
J: TRBJ2-7
size: .
V: TRBV28
DNA: TGTGCCAGCAGTACCCCCTGGACTAGCGGCACTTACGAGCAGTACTTC
CDR3: CASSTPWTSGTYEQYF

D: TRBD1
J: TRBJ1-3
size: .
V: TRBV15
DNA: TGTGCCACCAGCAGTCGCCGGGACAGGGCCGGAAACACCATATATTTT
CDR3: CATSSRRDRAGNTIYF

D: TRBD2
J: TRBJ2-2
size: .
V: TRBV7-2
DNA: TGTGCCAGCAGCTTAGGTCCGGGAGGGGTGAACACCGGGGAGCTGTTTTTT
CDR3: CASSLGPGGVNTGELFF

D: TRBD1
J: TRBJ1-1
size: .
V: TRBV27
DNA: TGTGCCAGAGACCCGGGACAGGGTGTGCCTGAAGCTTTCTTT
CDR3: CARDPGQGVPEAFF

D: TRBD2
J: TRBJ2-1
size: .
V: TRBV6-6
DNA: TGTGCCAGCAGCCAGCGGGCGGGGGGCCCCTACAATGAGCAGTTCTTC
CDR3: CASSQRAGGPYNEQFF

D: .
J: TRBJ2-3
size: .
V: TRBV21-1
DNA: TGTGCCAGCAGCAAGGTGGCGGGGGGCGAGCCAGATACGCAGTATTTT
CDR3: CASSKVAGGEPDTQYF

D: TRBD2
J: TRBJ2-7
size: .
V: TRBV9
DNA: TGTGCCAGCAGCGTAGCGACGACTAGCGCTGAGCAGTACTTC
CDR3: CASSVATTSAEQYF

D: .
J: TRBJ1-2
size: .
V: TRBV19
DNA: TGTGCCACTACTCAGATCCAGGGTGGTGTGATGTATTATGGCTACACCTTC
CDR3: CATTQIQGGVMYYGYTF

D: .
J: TRBJ1-1
size: .
V: TRBV11-3
DNA: TGTGCCAGCAGCTTCGGGAGGAACACTGAAGCTTTCTTT
CDR3: CASSFGRNTEAFF

D: .
J: TRBJ2-3
size: .
V: TRBV7-3
DNA: TGTGCCAGCAGCTTAGGCGGGACTAGCACAGATACGCAGTATTTT
CDR3: CASSLGGTSTDTQYF

D: .
J: TRBJ1-6
size: .
V: TRBV4-2
DNA: TGTGCCAGCAGCCAAGAATCCGGGAGCTCCTATAATTCACCCCTCCACTTT
CDR3: CASSQESGSSYNSPLHF

D: TRBD2
J: TRBJ2-7
size: .
V: TRBV5-6
DNA: TGTGCCAGCAGTCCCGGGACTAGCCCCGAGCAGTACTTC
CDR3: CASSPGTSPEQYF

D: .
J: TRBJ1-6
size: .
V: TRBV5-6
DNA: TGTGCCAGCAGCTTGTGGCGGAGGGCGAATTCACCCCTCCACTTT
CDR3: CASSLWRRANSPLHF

D: TRBD2
J: TRBJ2-7
size: .
V: TRBV18
DNA: TGTGCCAGCTCAACTTTCGGACTAGCGGGAGGGCCAGGGACCTACGAGCAGTACTTC
CDR3: CASSTFGLAGGPGTYEQYF

D: .
J: TRBJ1-3
size: .
V: TRBV28
DNA: TGTGCCAGCAGTCAAGGGGGATCTGGAAACACCATATATTTT
CDR3: CASSQGGSGNTIYF

D: TRBD1
J: TRBJ1-2
size: .
V: TRBV7-3
DNA: TGTGCCAGCAGCCCAACCGGACAGGCCCGGGACTATGGCTACACCTTC
CDR3: CASSPTGQARDYGYTF

D: TRBD1
J: TRBJ1-5
size: .
V: TRBV6-2/TRBV6-3
DNA: TGTGCCAGCAGTTACTCGCACAGGGGTAGCAATCAGCCCCAGCATTTT
CDR3: CASSYSHRGSNQPQHF

D: .
J: TRBJ1-2
size: once
V: TRBV9
DNA: TGTGCCAGCAGCCCTGGTAGGGGTTATGGCTACACCTTC
CDR3: CASSPGRGYGYTF

D: .
J: TRBJ1-1
size: .
V: TRBV19
DNA: TGTGCCAGTAGTTTGACAGGGAACACTGAAGCTTTCTTT
CDR3: CASSLTGNTEAFF

D: .
J: TRBJ2-1
size: .
V: TRBV4-3
DNA: TGCGCCAGCAGCCAAGATATAACTAGTATTCTCTATGAGCAGTTCTTC
CDR3: CASSQDITSILYEQFF

D: TRBD2
J: TRBJ2-7
size: .
V: TRBV5-5
DNA: TGTGCCAGCAGCTTCGGCGATGGGAGCGGGAGGTCCTACGAGCAGTACTTC
CDR3: CASSFGDGSGRSYEQYF

D: .
J: TRBJ1-3
size: .
V: TRBV25-1
DNA: TGTGCCAGCAGTGAAGGCAGCTCTGGAAACACCATATATTTT
CDR3: CASSEGSSGNTIYF

D: .
J: TRBJ1-4
size: .
V: TRBV25-1
DNA: TGTGCCAGCAGTGAATATTTTGGTTCGGGGGAAAAACTGTTTTTT
CDR3: CASSEYFGSGEKLFF

D: .
J: TRBJ2-3
size: .
V: TRBV11-3
DNA: TGTGCCAGCAGCCCGGGAGTGGCTAGCAGAAGCACAGATACGCAGTATTTT
CDR3: CASSPGVASRSTDTQYF